A selection of T cell receptor beta chains follows, all from one sample in a study of blood T cell repertoires in COVID-19. The assay was immunoSEQ multiplex PCR, and TCRdb's table has in-frame clones only and misses some. The sample lists about 150,000 clones; approximately 87% were seen once. Sequenced: PBMCs or T cells enriched from blood (not recorded which). Receptor source: a young woman with acute COVID-19. Each CDR3 is given with its conserved first and last residue. The D gene is left open where the match is weak. The size entry is marked missing in some rows and otherwise reads once, few, many or a size class.

d_gene	j_gene	v_gene	abundance	CDR3nt	CDR3aa
TRBD2	TRBJ2-1	TRBV9	NA	TGTGCCAGCAGCGCGCTAGCGGGAATCTACAATGAGCAGTTCTTC	CASSALAGIYNEQFF
NA	TRBJ1-5	TRBV6-4	NA	TGTGCCAGCAGTGGCGATTGGAGTGATAGCAATCAGCCCCAGCATTTT	CASSGDWSDSNQPQHF
TRBD2	TRBJ2-1	TRBV9	NA	TGTGCCAGCAGCGTAGCGGGGACTAGCGGGAGTAGCGCCTACAATGAGCAGTTCTTC	CASSVAGTSGSSAYNEQFF
TRBD1	TRBJ1-6	TRBV6-2/TRBV6-3	NA	TGTGCCAGCAGCCCCGGGACAGAAGGCTCACCCCTCCACTTT	CASSPGTEGSPLHF
TRBD1	TRBJ1-5	TRBV14	NA	TGTGCCAGCAGCTTATGGGACCGGACAGGGTATCATGGAAGAAATCAGCCCCAGCATTTT	CASSLWDRTGYHGRNQPQHF
NA	TRBJ1-2	TRBV7-8	NA	TGTGCCAGCAGCTTAGAGAGTGTCGGTTCTGGCTACACCTTC	CASSLESVGSGYTF
NA	TRBJ1-1	TRBV5-1	NA	TGCGCCAGCAGCCGCCTGGGAGCTGTGAACACTGAAGCTTTCTTT	CASSRLGAVNTEAFF
NA	TRBJ1-1	TRBV4-3	NA	TGCGCCAGCAGCCAAGAGTCCGGGGTTTGGGAAATGAACACTGAAGCTTTCTTT	CASSQESGVWEMNTEAFF
NA	TRBJ1-2	TRBV28	NA	TGTGCCAGCAGTCAATCCCCGCAGGGGATTAACTATGGCTACACCTTC	CASSQSPQGINYGYTF
NA	TRBJ2-3	TRBV6-4	NA	TGTGCCAGCAGTGACCAGGGTGGAATTGCAGATACGCAGTATTTT	CASSDQGGIADTQYF
NA	TRBJ2-5	TRBV18	NA	TGTGCCAGCTCACCTCTGGACAGAAAAGAGACCCAGTACTTC	CASSPLDRKETQYF
NA	TRBJ2-7	TRBV2	NA	TGTGCCAGCAGTCCGCGTGCCGTCTCCTACGAGCAGTACTTC	CASSPRAVSYEQYF
NA	TRBJ1-1	TRBV7-9	NA	TGTGCCAGCAGCTTAGCAGGGGCCACCGAAGCTTTCTTT	CASSLAGATEAFF
NA	TRBJ2-2	TRBV28	NA	TGTGCCAGCAGTTTGAACAGGGCCACCGGGGAGCTGTTTTTT	CASSLNRATGELFF
NA	TRBJ1-3	TRBV5-3	once	TGTGCCAGGCCCGTTAATTTAGACTCTGGAAACACCATATATTTT	CARPVNLDSGNTIYF
TRBD1	TRBJ2-7	TRBV14	once	TGTGCCAGCAGCCAAGTTGACCACAGGGGCTACGAGCAGTACTTC	CASSQVDHRGYEQYF
TRBD2	TRBJ2-6	TRBV4-1	NA	TGCGCCAGCAGCCAAGATCCCAGCGGGAGCTCTGGGGCCAACGTCCTGACTTTC	CASSQDPSGSSGANVLTF
TRBD2	TRBJ2-3	TRBV11-2	once	TGTGCCAGCAGCTTGGTCCCTGGGTGGCGGGAGAGCACAGATACGCAGTATTTT	CASSLVPGWRESTDTQYF